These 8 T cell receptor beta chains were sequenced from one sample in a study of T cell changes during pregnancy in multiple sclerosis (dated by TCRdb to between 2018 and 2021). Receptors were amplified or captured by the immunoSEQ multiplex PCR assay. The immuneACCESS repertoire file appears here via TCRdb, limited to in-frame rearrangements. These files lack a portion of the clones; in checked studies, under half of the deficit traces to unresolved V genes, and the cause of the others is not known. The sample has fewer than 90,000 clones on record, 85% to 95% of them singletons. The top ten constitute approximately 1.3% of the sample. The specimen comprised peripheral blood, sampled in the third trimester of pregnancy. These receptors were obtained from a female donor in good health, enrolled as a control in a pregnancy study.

The CDR3 loop is CASRSYQGETQYF. In DNA form, the CDR3 reads TGTGCCAGCAGATCTTATCAGGGGGAGACCCAGTACTTC. The chain links TRBV27 to TRBJ2-5; possibly TRBD1 for D (6 bases). V lost 6 bases and J 5 bases, leaving 13 bases between the germline ends. The CDR3 spans 13 residues. Per germline, CDR1 MNHEY and CDR2 SMNVEV (reference sequence).

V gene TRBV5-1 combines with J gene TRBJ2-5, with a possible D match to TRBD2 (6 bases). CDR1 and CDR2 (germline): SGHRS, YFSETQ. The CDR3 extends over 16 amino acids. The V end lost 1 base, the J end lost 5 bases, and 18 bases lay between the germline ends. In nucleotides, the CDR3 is TGCGCCAGCAGCTTGAGATTCACTAGCTCTACGGAGACCCAGTACTTC. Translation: CASSLRFTSSTETQYF.

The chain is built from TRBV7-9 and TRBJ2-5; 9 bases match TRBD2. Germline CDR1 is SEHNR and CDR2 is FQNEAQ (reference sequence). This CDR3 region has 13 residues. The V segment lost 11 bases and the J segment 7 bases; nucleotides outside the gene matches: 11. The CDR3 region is CALQTSGRGTQYF. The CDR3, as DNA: TGTGCCCTTCAAACTAGCGGGCGGGGGACCCAGTACTTC.

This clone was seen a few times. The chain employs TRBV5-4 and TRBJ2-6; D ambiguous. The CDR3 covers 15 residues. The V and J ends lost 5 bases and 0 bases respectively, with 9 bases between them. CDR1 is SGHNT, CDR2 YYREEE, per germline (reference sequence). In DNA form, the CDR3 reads TGTGCCAGCAGGGCAGGAAGCTCTGGGGCCAACGTCCTGACTTTC. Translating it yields CASRAGSSGANVLTF. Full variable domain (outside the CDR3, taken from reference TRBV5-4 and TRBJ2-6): ETGVTQSPTHLIKTRGQQVTLRCSSQSGHNTVSWYQQALGQGPQFIFQYYREEENGRGNFPPRFSGLQFPNYSSELNVNALELDDSALYLCASRAGSSGANVLTFGAGSRLTVL.

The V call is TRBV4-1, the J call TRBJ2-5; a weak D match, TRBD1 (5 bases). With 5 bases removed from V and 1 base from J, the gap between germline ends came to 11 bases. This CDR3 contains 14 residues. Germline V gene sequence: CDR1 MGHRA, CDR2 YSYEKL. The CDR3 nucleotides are TGCGCCAGCAGCTTCCGACAGTTCCAAGAGACCCAGTACTTC. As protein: CASSFRQFQETQYF.

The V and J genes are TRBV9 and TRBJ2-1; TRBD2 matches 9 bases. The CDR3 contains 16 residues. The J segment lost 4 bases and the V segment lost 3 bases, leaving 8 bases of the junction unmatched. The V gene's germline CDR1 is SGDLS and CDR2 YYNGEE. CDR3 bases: TGTGCCAGCAGCGCTGGTCGACTAGCGGTTTACAATGAGCAGTTCTTC. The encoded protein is CASSAGRLAVYNEQFF.

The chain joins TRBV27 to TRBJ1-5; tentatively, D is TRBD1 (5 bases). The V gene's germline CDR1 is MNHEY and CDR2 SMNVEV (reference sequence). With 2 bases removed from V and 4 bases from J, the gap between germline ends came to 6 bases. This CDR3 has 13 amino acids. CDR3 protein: CASSLDRNQPQHF. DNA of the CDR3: TGTGCCAGCAGTTTAGACAGAAATCAGCCCCAGCATTTT.

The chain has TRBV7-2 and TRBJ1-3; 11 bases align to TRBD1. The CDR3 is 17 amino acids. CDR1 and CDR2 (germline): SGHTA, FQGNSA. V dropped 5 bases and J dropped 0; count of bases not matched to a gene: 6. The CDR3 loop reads CASSTRTGGDSGNTIYF. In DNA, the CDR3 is TGTGCCAGCAGCACTCGGACAGGGGGCGACTCTGGAAACACCATATATTTT.